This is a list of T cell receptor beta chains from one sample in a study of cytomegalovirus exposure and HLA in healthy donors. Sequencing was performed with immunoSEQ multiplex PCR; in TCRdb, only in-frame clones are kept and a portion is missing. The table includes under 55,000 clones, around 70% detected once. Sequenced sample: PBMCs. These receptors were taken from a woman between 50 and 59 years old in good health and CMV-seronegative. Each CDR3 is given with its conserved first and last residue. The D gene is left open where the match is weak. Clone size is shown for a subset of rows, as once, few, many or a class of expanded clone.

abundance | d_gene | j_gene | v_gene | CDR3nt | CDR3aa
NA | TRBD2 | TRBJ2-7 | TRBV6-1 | TGTGCCAGCAGACCGGGGACTAGCGGCTACGAGCAGTACTTC | CASRPGTSGYEQYF
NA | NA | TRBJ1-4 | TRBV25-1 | TGTGCCAGCAGTGCGGTGAGGGAGAAACTGTTTTTT | CASSAVREKLFF
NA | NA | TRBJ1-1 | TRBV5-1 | TGCGCCAGCAGCGCATCACAAGGGGCCCGTCTTGAAGCTTTCTTT | CASSASQGARLEAFF
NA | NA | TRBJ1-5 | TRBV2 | TGTGCCAGCAGTGAGGTTCAGGCCCCTCAGCCCCAGCATTTT | CASSEVQAPQPQHF
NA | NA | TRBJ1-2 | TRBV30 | TGTGCCTGGGGCCGGGGCTATGGCTACACCTTC | CAWGRGYGYTF
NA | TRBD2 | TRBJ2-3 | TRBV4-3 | TGCGCCAGCAGCCAAGACCCTAGCGGGTCCCTCGATACGCAGTATTTT | CASSQDPSGSLDTQYF
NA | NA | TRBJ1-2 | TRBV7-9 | TGTGCCAGCAGCCTACGGGATGAGATCTATGGCTACACCTTC | CASSLRDEIYGYTF
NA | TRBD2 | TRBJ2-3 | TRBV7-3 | TGTGCCAGCAGCCCGGGGACTAGCGGGGGGGCCCTCACAGATACGCAGTATTTT | CASSPGTSGGALTDTQYF
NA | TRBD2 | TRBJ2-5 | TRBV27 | TGTGCCAGCAGTTTAAATGGTGGGGTAGCGGGCCAAGAGACCCAGTACTTC | CASSLNGGVAGQETQYF
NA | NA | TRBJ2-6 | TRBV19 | TGTGCCACCGGGGGCTCTGGGGCCAACGTCCTGACTTTC | CATGGSGANVLTF
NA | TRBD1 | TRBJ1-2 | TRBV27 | TGTGCCAGCAGTTTATCGGGGACAGTCGGCTACACCTTC | CASSLSGTVGYTF
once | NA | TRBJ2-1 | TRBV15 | TGTGCCACCAGCAGAGGCCAGGGATTTTACAATGAGCAGTTCTTC | CATSRGQGFYNEQFF
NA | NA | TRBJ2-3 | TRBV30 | TGTGCCTGGAGCGTAGAGGGATCGCAGTATTTT | CAWSVEGSQYF
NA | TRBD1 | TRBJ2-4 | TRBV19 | TGTGCCAGTAAAGGGACAGCAAACATTCAGTACTTC | CASKGTANIQYF
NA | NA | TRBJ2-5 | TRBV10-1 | TGCGCCAGCAGTGAGTCGTGGGGCTACAGGGCCAAGAACAAGTACTTC | CASSESWGYRAKNKYF
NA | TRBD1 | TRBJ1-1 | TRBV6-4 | TGTGCCAGCAGTGACGGGACAGGGATTACTGAAGCTTTCTTT | CASSDGTGITEAFF
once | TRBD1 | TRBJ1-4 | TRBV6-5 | TGTGCCAGCAGTTACAGGGACAGGGATGAGGGAAAACTGTTTTTT | CASSYRDRDEGKLFF
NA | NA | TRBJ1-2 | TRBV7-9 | TGTGCCAGCAACCCAGGGCGGGAGTATGGCTACACCTTC | CASNPGREYGYTF
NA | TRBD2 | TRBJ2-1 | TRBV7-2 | TGTGCCAGCAGCTTAGCGGGAACTAGCGGGAGATTGGTGTTCTTC | CASSLAGTSGRLVFF
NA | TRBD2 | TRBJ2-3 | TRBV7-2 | TGTGCCAGCAGCCGGGACTACCTGAACACAGATACGCAGTATTTT | CASSRDYLNTDTQYF
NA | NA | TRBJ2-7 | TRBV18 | TGTGCCAGCTCACCAGGGGCTAGTATATGGTACGAGCAGTACTTC | CASSPGASIWYEQYF
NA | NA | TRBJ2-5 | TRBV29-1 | TGCAGTTCTTGCAAGACAGGCCAAGAGACCCAGTACTTC | CSSCKTGQETQYF
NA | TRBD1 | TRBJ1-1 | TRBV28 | TGTGCCAGCAGTTACCGACAGGGGAGTGATGAAGCTTTCTTT | CASSYRQGSDEAFF
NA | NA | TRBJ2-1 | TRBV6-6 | TGTGCCAGCAGTATCGTTTTGAGCTCCTACAATGAGCAGTTCTTC | CASSIVLSSYNEQFF
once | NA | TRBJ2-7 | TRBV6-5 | TGTGCCAGCAGCGGGAGAAACTCCTACGAGCAGTACTTC | CASSGRNSYEQYF
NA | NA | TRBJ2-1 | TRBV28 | TGTGCCAGCAGTTTGGCACCCCGGGTAGTCGAGCAGTTCTTC | CASSLAPRVVEQFF
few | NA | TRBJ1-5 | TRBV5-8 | TGTGCCAGCAGCCCCGGCGGACAGCCCCAGCATTTT | CASSPGGQPQHF
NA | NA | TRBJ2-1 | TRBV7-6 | TGTGCCAGCAGCTTAGGCCCTCCCCCTGAGGAGCAGTTCTTC | CASSLGPPPEEQFF
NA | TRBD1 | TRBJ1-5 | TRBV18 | TGTGCCAGCTCAGTTCAGGGGGATCAGCCCCAGCATTTT | CASSVQGDQPQHF
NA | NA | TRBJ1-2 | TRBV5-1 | TGCGCCAGCAGCTTCTCAGGCGGGGGGCAAGGGGGCTACACCTTC | CASSFSGGGQGGYTF
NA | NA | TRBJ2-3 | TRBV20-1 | TGCAGTGCTAGGAACAGGGACCCGCAGTATTTT | CSARNRDPQYF
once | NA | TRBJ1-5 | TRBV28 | TGTGCCAGCCAGCTCGAGGGGGTCCGAGGCAATCAGCCCCAGCATTTT | CASQLEGVRGNQPQHF
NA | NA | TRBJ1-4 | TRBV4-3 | TGCGCCAGCAGCCAAGCCGGGATAGATGGGGATGAAAAACTGTTTTTT | CASSQAGIDGDEKLFF
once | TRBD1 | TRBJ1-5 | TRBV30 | TGTGCCTGGAGTGTGGGGACAGGGGGCTCCTATAGCAATCAGCCCCAGCATTTT | CAWSVGTGGSYSNQPQHF
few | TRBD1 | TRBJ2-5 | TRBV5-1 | TGCGCCAGCAGCACGGACAGGGGAACAGAGACCCAGTACTTC | CASSTDRGTETQYF
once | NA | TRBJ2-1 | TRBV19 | TGTGCCAGTAGTATAGCTCCAGGGGTTGAGCAGTTCTTC | CASSIAPGVEQFF
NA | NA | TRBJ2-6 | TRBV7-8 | TGTGCCAGCAGCCCTGAATGGGGGGGACAAGCTGGGGCCAACGTCCTGACTTTC | CASSPEWGGQAGANVLTF
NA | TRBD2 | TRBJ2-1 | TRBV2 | TGTGCCAGCAGTGAAGTGGGACTAGCGGTGAGGGAGTTCTTC | CASSEVGLAVREFF
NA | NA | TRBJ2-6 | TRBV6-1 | TGTGCCAGCAATTCGGGGAACTCTGGGGCCAACGTCCTGACTTTC | CASNSGNSGANVLTF
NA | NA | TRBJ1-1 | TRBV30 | TGTGCCTGGAGTGATCGTTGGGCTCCCTCCTTTGCTGAAGCTTTCTTT | CAWSDRWAPSFAEAFF
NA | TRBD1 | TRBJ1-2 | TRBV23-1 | TGCGCCAGCAGTCAGGAGGAGGGACAGGGAGAGGGTGGCTACACCTTC | CASSQEEGQGEGGYTF
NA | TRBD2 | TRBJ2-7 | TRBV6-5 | TGTGCCAGCAGTCCCCAGCGGGGGTCGGGCTACGAGCAGTACTTC | CASSPQRGSGYEQYF